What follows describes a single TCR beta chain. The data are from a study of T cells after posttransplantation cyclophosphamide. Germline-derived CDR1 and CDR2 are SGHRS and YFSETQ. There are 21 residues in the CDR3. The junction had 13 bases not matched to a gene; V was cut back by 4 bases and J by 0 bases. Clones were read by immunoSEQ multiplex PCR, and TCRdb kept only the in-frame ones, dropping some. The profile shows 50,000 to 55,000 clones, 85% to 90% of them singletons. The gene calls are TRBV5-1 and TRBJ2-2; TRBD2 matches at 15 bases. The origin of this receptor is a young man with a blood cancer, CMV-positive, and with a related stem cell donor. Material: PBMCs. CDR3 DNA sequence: TGCGCCAGCAGCCCCCGGGGACTAGCGGGAGGTTCTGGTGCGAACACCGGGGAGCTGTTTTTT. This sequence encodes CASSPRGLAGGSGANTGELFF.